What follows are 25 T cell receptor beta chains derived from one specimen sequenced in a study of shared clonotypes between healthy human individuals. Assay: immunoSEQ multiplex PCR; the TCRdb copy retains only in-frame clones and omits some. The sample includes hundreds of thousands of clones, about 91% of them seen just once. CD8 cells regarded as naive lacked CD45RO, were positively chosen for CCR7, and omitted terminally differentiated effector memory CD45RA+ cells. Sequencing was done on a sample of naive CD8+ T cells sorted from blood. The receptors were gathered from a man aged 30-40 years in good health.

V and J are TRBV27 and TRBJ2-1, with D tentatively TRBD1 (6 bases). From germline, CDR1 is MNHEY and CDR2 SMNVEV (reference sequence). Between the trimmed V and J ends, which lost 5 bases and 5 bases, there was a span of 13 bases. This CDR3 has 14 amino acids. CDR3 region: CASSLLRQDNEQFF. For the CDR3, the DNA is TGTGCCAGCAGTCTCCTCCGACAGGACAATGAGCAGTTCTTC.

This chain connects TRBV30 to TRBJ2-3, with TRBD2 as a possible D gene (6 bases). The V gene lost 4 bases and the J gene lost 4 bases, with 15 bases spanning the gap. Germline-derived CDR1 and CDR2 are GTSNPN and SVGIG (reference sequence). The CDR3 has 14 residues. The CDR3 DNA is TGTGCCTGGACTAGCCTAGCGTTCGCAGATACGCAGTATTTT. Translating it yields CAWTSLAFADTQYF.

The V call is TRBV7-4, the J call TRBJ2-6; the D gene could be TRBD1 or TRBD2 (5 bases each). Germline V lookup: CDR1 SGHVT, CDR2 SQSDAQ. The V end was cut by 6 bases, the J end by 0 bases, with 27 bases between. The CDR3 spans 21 residues. Here the CDR3 DNA reads TGTGCCAGCAGTTCGCGTTATTCCTCCGGGACCCGAAGCTCTGGGGCCAACGTCCTGACTTTC. It encodes CASSSRYSSGTRSSGANVLTF.

This chain joins TRBV6-6 and TRBJ2-1; TRBD2 is a possible D gene (6 bases). V was trimmed by 5 bases and J by 6 bases, leaving 11 bases between them. Germline CDR1 reads MNHNY; CDR2 reads SVGAGI (reference sequence). The CDR3 has 13 amino acids. The CDR3 sequence: CASSRGTANEQFF. The CDR3 nucleotides are TGTGCCAGCAGTCGCGGGACCGCCAATGAGCAGTTCTTC.

The chain joins TRBV13 to TRBJ1-1; D gene uncertain. The CDR3 is made up of 12 amino acids. In germline, CDR1 is PRHDT, CDR2 FYEKMQ (reference sequence). Deletions cut 3 bases from V and 6 bases from J, with 8 bases between. The CDR3 spells CASSFIGAEAFF. In nucleotides, the CDR3 is TGTGCCAGCAGCTTCATAGGTGCTGAAGCTTTCTTT.

This clone showed up just once. The rearrangement uses TRBV27 and TRBJ1-5, with D tentatively TRBD1 (5 bases). Germline CDR1 and CDR2: MNHEY and SMNVEV (reference sequence). This CDR3 has 14 amino acids. V was clipped by 4 bases and J by 4 bases, with 11 bases between them. Written as DNA, the CDR3 is TGTGCCAGCAGTTACACAGGAGAAAATCAGCCCCAGCATTTT. Its protein product is CASSYTGENQPQHF.

The chain uses TRBV13 and TRBJ2-3, with D uncertain. CDR3 length equals 13 residues. With 6 bases removed from V and 2 bases from J, the gap between germline ends came to 9 bases. From germline, CDR1 is PRHDT and CDR2 FYEKMQ (reference sequence). CDR3 in DNA: TGTGCCAGCAGTATGGGATACACAGATACGCAGTATTTT. Translating gives CASSMGYTDTQYF. Together with reference TRBV13 and TRBJ2-3, the CDR3 gives the full variable domain: AAGVIQSPRHLIKEKRETATLKCYPIPRHDTVYWYQQGPGQDPQFLISFYEKMQSDKGSIPDRFSAQQFSDYHSELNMSSLELGDSALYFCASSMGYTDTQYFGPGTRLTVL.

The chain carries TRBV15 and TRBJ2-7; no clear D. Trimming pared 3 bases from V and 3 bases from J, leaving 9 bases between. The CDR3 is 13 amino acids. Germline CDR1 is LNHNV and CDR2 is YYDKDF (reference sequence). The CDR3 loop reads CATSRAENYEQYF. The CDR3 DNA reads TGTGCCACCAGCAGGGCAGAGAACTACGAGCAGTACTTC.

This rearrangement joins TRBV10-3 to TRBJ2-3; TRBD2 is a possible D gene (6 bases). The CDR3 consists of 16 residues. V gave up 7 bases and J gave up 2 bases, with 19 bases separating them. CDR1 is ENHRY, CDR2 SYGVKD, per germline. The CDR3 DNA is TGTGCCATCAAGGCCGAGGACGAGCGGGCCACAGATACGCAGTATTTT. Translating gives CAIKAEDERATDTQYF.

The CDR3 DNA reads as TGTGCCACCAGCTTCGGGACCGGGACAGGGCCCTACGAGCAGTACTTC. It codes for CATSFGTGTGPYEQYF. The chain links TRBV15 to TRBJ2-7; 9 nucleotides align to TRBD1. The V segment lost 5 bases and the J segment 2 bases; nucleotides outside the gene matches: 10. The V gene's germline CDR1 is LNHNV and CDR2 YYDKDF (reference sequence). CDR3 length: 16 amino acids.

The rearrangement uses TRBV28 and TRBJ2-1, with TRBD2 matching 7 bases. From germline, CDR1 is MDHEN and CDR2 SYDVKM. This CDR3 has 12 residues. Trimming removed 4 bases from V and 9 bases from J; junction bases left unmatched: 3. CDR3 in amino acids: CASSWGGGEQFF. Here the CDR3 DNA reads TGTGCCAGCAGTTGGGGGGGAGGTGAGCAGTTCTTC.

This chain uses TRBV7-2 with TRBJ2-5; the D is unclear. In germline, CDR1 is SGHTA, CDR2 FQGNSA. Trimming took off 3 bases at V and 5 bases at J, with 13 bases between the two ends. This CDR3 contains 14 residues. In DNA form, the CDR3 reads TGTGCCAGCAGCTTTGATGTGATGCTGGAGACCCAGTACTTC. Translated, it gives CASSFDVMLETQYF.

The rearrangement links TRBV9 to TRBJ2-7; the D gene is possibly TRBD2 (5 bases). Deletions cut 0 bases from V and 4 bases from J, with 14 bases between. Germline V gene lookup returns CDR1 SGDLS and CDR2 YYNGEE. This CDR3 is 15 amino acids long. CDR3 nucleotide sequence: TGTGCCAGCAGCGTAGGTGGGCGGGCTGGTTACGAGCAGTACTTC. This gives the protein CASSVGGRAGYEQYF.

This clone was detected once. CDR3 DNA: TGTGCCAGCAGCTCAGGGGACACTCCCTACGAGCAGTACTTC. Encoded protein: CASSSGDTPYEQYF. The chain couples TRBV7-9 to TRBJ2-7; the D gene is possibly TRBD1 (6 bases). CDR1 and CDR2 (germline): SEHNR, FQNEAQ (reference sequence). The germline V and J ends were trimmed by 4 bases and 2 bases, with 12 bases remaining between them. The CDR3 extends over 14 amino acids. The full variable domain, in which reference TRBV7-9 and TRBJ2-7 provide the parts outside the CDR3, is DTGVSQNPRHKITKRGQNVTFRCDPISEHNRLYWYRQTLGQGPEFLTYFQNEAQLEKSRLLSDRFSAERPKGSFSTLEIQRTEQGDSAMYLCASSSGDTPYEQYFGPGTRLTVT.

The V and J genes are TRBV6-5 and TRBJ2-1, with TRBD2 identical over 11 bases. Unmatched junction bases numbered 7, after V lost 5 bases and J lost 7 bases. The CDR3 sequence is 15 residues long. Germline V gene data show CDR1 as MNHEY and CDR2 as SVGAGI. CDR3: CASSKLAGATNEQFF. Written as DNA, the CDR3 is TGTGCCAGCAGTAAACTAGCGGGAGCGACGAATGAGCAGTTCTTC.

The CDR3 DNA is TGTGCCATCAGGGGGACTAGCGGGGGAGAGAATGAGCAGTTCTTC. Residues: CAIRGTSGGENEQFF. The chain recombines TRBV10-3 with TRBJ2-1; TRBD2 agrees at 14 bases. This CDR3 contains 15 residues. The germline V gene encodes CDR1 ENHRY and CDR2 SYGVKD. V trimming: 6 bases; J trimming: 7 bases; junction bases outside the gene matches: 5.

The rearrangement joins TRBV12-5 to TRBJ2-1, with 7 bases lining up with TRBD2. After removal of 1 base from V and 9 bases from J, the junction contained 9 bases not matched to a gene. This CDR3 has 15 amino acids. Germline V gives CDR1 LGHNT, CDR2 FRNRAP. The CDR3 DNA sequence: TGTGCTAGTGGTTTGGGCGGGAGCGGGACTGGTGAGCAGTTCTTC. It is translated as CASGLGGSGTGEQFF. The whole variable domain, remainder taken from reference TRBV12-5 and TRBJ2-1, is DARVTQTPRHKVTEMGQEVTMRCQPILGHNTVFWYRQTMMQGLELLAYFRNRAPLDDSGMPKDRFSAEMPDATLATLKIQPSEPRDSAVYFCASGLGGSGTGEQFFGPGTRLTVL.

The chain joins TRBV7-9 to TRBJ1-1, with D perhaps matching TRBD1 (6 bases). The CDR3 has 17 residues. V was clipped by 5 bases and J by 4 bases, with 23 bases between them. Germline assignment: CDR1 SEHNR and CDR2 FQNEAQ (reference sequence). The CDR3 region has the DNA TGTGCCAGCAGCCCACCGGGGGGCAAAATTGTTGGCACTGAAGCTTTCTTT. It specifies CASSPPGGKIVGTEAFF.

In this sample, this clone turned up a few times. The J gene is TRBJ1-1, the V gene TRBV7-9; 10 nucleotides match TRBD1. The germline gives CDR1 SEHNR, CDR2 FQNEAQ (reference sequence). The CDR3 consists of 14 residues. The trim removed 5 bases at V and 5 bases at J, leaving 5 bases unmatched. The CDR3 nucleotides read TGTGCCAGCAGCACGGGACAGGGGAGAACTGAAGCTTTCTTT. The encoded protein is CASSTGQGRTEAFF. The full variable domain, completed using reference TRBV7-9 and TRBJ1-1, is DTGVSQNPRHKITKRGQNVTFRCDPISEHNRLYWYRQTLGQGPEFLTYFQNEAQLEKSRLLSDRFSAERPKGSFSTLEIQRTEQGDSAMYLCASSTGQGRTEAFFGQGTRLTVV.

This clone was found many times. The chain has TRBV11-2 and TRBJ2-1; 8 positions agree with TRBD1. The CDR3 spans 17 residues. Germline assignment: CDR1 SGHAT and CDR2 FQNNGV. V lost 5 bases and J lost 2; bases outside the gene matches: 11. CDR3 residues: CASSPYPTGGTYNEQFF. The CDR3 bases are TGTGCCAGCAGCCCTTACCCAACAGGGGGGACCTACAATGAGCAGTTCTTC.

V gene TRBV2 combines with J gene TRBJ2-5; the D is unclear. The CDR3 length is 16 residues. The ends were cut back, 6 bases at V and 0 bases at J, with 17 bases in the middle. Germline values: CDR1 SNHLY, CDR2 FYNNEI. CDR3 residues: CASSQSGLLYQETQYF. CDR3 DNA: TGTGCCAGCAGCCAATCCGGCCTACTGTACCAAGAGACCCAGTACTTC. The whole variable domain, remainder taken from reference TRBV2 and TRBJ2-5, is EPEVTQTPSHQVTQMGQEVILRCVPISNHLYFYWYRQILGQKVEFLVSFYNNEISEKSEIFDDQFSVERPDGSNFTLKIRSTKLEDSAMYFCASSQSGLLYQETQYFGPGTRLLVL.

The rearrangement links TRBV4-1 to TRBJ2-3; D is unresolved. In germline, CDR1 is MGHRA, CDR2 YSYEKL. Trimming shortened V by 5 bases and J by 5 bases, and 14 bases separated the two germline ends. The CDR3 is 14 amino acids. For the CDR3, the DNA is TGCGCCAGCAGCTCTCGCCTAGGGCGAGATACGCAGTATTTT. Translating gives CASSSRLGRDTQYF.

V and J are TRBV2 and TRBJ2-3, with 8 bases matching TRBD2. Germline assignment: CDR1 SNHLY and CDR2 FYNNEI. The CDR3 runs to 17 residues. V was clipped by 6 bases and J by 3 bases; unmatched bases: 14. CDR3: CASRGPRGGLGTDTQYF. In DNA, the CDR3 is TGTGCCAGCAGGGGACCACGGGGGGGCCTGGGTACAGATACGCAGTATTTT.

About this clone: This specimen includes other DNA sequences encoding the same CDR3. The chain has TRBV28 and TRBJ2-7; possibly TRBD1 for D (7 bases). V was cut by 2 bases and J by 4 bases, with 12 bases left in between. The CDR3 covers 14 residues. The V gene's germline CDR1 is MDHEN and CDR2 SYDVKM. For the CDR3, the DNA is TGTGCCAGCAGTTTAGGCGGGACAGTGTACGAGCAGTACTTC. It specifies CASSLGGTVYEQYF.

V is TRBV6-1 and J is TRBJ2-1; perhaps TRBD2 as D (5 bases). There are 14 residues in the CDR3. The ends were cut back, 1 base at V and 6 bases at J, with 10 bases in the middle. CDR1 and CDR2 (germline): MNHNS, SASEGT. The CDR3 loop reads CASSEVVGSNEQFF. The CDR3 region has the DNA TGTGCCAGCAGTGAAGTGGTAGGGAGCAATGAGCAGTTCTTC.